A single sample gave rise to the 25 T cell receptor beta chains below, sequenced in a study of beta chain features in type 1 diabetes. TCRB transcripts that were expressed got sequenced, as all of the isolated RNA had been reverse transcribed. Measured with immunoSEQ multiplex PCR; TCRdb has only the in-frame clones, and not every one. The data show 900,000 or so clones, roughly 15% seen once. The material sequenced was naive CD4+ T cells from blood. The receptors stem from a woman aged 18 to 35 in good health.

The CDR3 DNA reads TGCGCCAGCAGCCTCGCGAAAGGGACTAGTAGCACAGATACGCAGTATTTT. Translating gives CASSLAKGTSSTDTQYF. The chain joins TRBV4-1 to TRBJ2-3, with 8 bases matching TRBD2. The germline V gene encodes CDR1 MGHRA and CDR2 YSYEKL. Losses at the gene ends were 4 bases for V and 0 bases for J; bases not matched to a gene: 9. This CDR3 is built from 17 residues.

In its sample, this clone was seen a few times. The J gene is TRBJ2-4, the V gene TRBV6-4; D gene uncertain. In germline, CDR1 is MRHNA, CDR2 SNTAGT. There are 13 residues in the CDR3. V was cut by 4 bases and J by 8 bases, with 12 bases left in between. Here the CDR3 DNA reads TGTGCCAGCAGTGGTCGAGCTATCCACATTCAGTACTTC. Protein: CASSGRAIHIQYF.

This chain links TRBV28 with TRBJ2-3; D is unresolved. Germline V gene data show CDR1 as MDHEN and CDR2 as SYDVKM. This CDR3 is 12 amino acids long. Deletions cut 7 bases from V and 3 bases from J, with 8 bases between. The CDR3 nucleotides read TGTGCCAGCAACGAGGCGACAGATACGCAGTATTTT. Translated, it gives CASNEATDTQYF.

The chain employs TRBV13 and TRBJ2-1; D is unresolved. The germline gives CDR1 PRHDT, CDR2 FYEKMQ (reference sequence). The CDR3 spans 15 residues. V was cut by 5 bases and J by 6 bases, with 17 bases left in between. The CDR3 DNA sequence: TGTGCCAGCAGCCCAGTGCGGTCGACCGGCAATGAGCAGTTCTTC. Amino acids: CASSPVRSTGNEQFF.

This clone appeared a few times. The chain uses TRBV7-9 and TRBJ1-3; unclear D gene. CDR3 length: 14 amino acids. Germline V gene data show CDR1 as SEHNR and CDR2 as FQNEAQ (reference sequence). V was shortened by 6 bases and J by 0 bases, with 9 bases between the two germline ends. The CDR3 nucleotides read TGTGCCAGCAGAGTAGCAGTCTCTGGAAACACCATATATTTT. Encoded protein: CASRVAVSGNTIYF.

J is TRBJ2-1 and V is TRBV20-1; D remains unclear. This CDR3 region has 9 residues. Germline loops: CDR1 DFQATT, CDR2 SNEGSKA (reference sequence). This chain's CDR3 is CKDYNEQFF. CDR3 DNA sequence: TGCAAGGACTACAATGAGCAGTTCTTC.

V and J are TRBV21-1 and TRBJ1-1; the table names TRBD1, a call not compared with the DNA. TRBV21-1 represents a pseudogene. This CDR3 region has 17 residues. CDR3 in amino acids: CASSKGQGLRWSTEAFF. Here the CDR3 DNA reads TGTGCCAGCAGCAAAGGACAGGGGCTAAGGTGGAGTACTGAAGCTTTCTTT.

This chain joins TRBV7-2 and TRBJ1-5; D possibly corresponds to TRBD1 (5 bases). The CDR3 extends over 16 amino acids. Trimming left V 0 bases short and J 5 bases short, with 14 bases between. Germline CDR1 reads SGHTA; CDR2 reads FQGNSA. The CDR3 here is CASSLAQAREHQPQHF. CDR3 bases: TGTGCCAGCAGCTTAGCGCAGGCCAGGGAACATCAGCCCCAGCATTTT.

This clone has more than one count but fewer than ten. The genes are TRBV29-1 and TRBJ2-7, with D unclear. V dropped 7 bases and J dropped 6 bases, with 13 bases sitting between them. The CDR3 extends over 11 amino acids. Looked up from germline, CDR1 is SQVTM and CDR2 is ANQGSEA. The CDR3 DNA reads TGCAGCGCCCGGACGGCTACCGAGCAGTACTTC. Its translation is CSARTATEQYF.

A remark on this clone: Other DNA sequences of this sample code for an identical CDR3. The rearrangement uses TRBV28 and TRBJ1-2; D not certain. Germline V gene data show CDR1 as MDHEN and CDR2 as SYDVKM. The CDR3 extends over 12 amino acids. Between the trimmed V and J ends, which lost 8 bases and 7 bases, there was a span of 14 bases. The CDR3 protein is CASLRSSRGYTF. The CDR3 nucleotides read TGTGCCAGCCTTCGGTCGTCTCGTGGCTACACCTTC.

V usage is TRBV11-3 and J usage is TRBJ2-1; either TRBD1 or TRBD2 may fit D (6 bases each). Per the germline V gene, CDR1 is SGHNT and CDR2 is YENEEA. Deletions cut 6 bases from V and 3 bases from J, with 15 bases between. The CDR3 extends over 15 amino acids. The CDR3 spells CASSPAGQNYNEQFF. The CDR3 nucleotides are TGTGCCAGCAGTCCTGCGGGACAAAACTACAATGAGCAGTTCTTC.

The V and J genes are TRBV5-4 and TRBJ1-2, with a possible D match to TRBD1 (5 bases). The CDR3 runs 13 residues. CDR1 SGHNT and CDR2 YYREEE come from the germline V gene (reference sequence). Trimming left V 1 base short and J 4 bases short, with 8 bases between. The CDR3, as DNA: TGTGCCAGCAGCTTGCCAGGGAGCTATGGCTACACCTTC. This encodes CASSLPGSYGYTF.

The CDR3 sequence: CASSLSLAGGPTDTQYF. The CDR3, as DNA: TGTGCCAGCAGTTTGTCATTAGCGGGAGGACCCACAGATACGCAGTATTTT. The chain employs TRBV28 and TRBJ2-3; 10 positions match TRBD2. The CDR3 has 17 amino acids. The V and J ends lost 3 bases and 2 bases, in that order; junction bases with no gene match: 8. Germline CDR1 is MDHEN and CDR2 is SYDVKM.

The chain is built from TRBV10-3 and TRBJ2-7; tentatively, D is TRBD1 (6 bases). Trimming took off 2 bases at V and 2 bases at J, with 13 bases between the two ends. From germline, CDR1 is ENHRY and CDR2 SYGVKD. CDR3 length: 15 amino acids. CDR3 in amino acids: CAISEKGQGAYEQYF. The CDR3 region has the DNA TGTGCCATCAGTGAGAAGGGACAAGGGGCCTACGAGCAGTACTTC.

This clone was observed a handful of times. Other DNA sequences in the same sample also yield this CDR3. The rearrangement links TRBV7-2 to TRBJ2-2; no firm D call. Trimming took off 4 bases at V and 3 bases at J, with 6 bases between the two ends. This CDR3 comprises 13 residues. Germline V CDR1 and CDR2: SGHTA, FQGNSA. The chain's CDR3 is CASSSDYTGELFF. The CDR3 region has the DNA TGTGCCAGCAGCTCAGACTACACCGGGGAGCTGTTTTTT.

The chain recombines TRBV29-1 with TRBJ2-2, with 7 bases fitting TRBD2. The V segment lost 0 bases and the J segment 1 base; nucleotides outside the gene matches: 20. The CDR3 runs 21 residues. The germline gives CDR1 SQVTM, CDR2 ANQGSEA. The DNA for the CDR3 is TGCAGCGTTGAAGATCCCAACCCTCGAGGACTAGTCGATGGGAACACCGGGGAGCTGTTTTTT. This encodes CSVEDPNPRGLVDGNTGELFF.

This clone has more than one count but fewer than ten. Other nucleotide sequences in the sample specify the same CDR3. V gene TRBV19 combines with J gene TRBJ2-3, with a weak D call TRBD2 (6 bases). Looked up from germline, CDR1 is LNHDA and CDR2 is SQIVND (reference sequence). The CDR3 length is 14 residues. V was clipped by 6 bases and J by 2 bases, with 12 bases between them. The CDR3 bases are TGTGCCAGTAGCTTGGCGGGGTCCACAGATACGCAGTATTTT. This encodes CASSLAGSTDTQYF.

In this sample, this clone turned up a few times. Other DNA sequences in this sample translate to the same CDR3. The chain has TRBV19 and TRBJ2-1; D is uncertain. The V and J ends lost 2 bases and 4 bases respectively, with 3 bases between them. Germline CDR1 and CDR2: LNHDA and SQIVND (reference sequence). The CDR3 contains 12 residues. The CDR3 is CASSISYNEQFF. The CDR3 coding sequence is TGTGCCAGTAGTATATCGTACAATGAGCAGTTCTTC.

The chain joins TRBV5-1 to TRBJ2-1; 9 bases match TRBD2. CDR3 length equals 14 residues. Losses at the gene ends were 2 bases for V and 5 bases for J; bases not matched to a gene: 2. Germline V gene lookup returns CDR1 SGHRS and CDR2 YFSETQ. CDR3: CASSFPSGNNEQFF. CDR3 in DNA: TGCGCCAGCAGCTTCCCTAGCGGGAACAATGAGCAGTTCTTC.

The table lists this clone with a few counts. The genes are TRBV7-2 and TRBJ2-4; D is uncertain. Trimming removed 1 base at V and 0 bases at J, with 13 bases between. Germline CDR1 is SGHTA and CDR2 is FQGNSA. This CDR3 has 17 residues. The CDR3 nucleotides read TGTGCCAGCAGCTTAGGTCCCTTGCGTGTAGCCAAAAACATTCAGTACTTC. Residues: CASSLGPLRVAKNIQYF.

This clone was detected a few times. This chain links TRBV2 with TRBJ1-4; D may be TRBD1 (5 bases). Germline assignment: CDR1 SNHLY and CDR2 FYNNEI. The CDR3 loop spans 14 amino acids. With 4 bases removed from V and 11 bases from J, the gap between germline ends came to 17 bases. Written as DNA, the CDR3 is TGTGCCAGCAGTGGTGAAGGGGTGGGACCTAAACTGTTTTTT. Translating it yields CASSGEGVGPKLFF. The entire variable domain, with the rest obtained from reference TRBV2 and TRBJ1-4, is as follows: EPEVTQTPSHQVTQMGQEVILRCVPISNHLYFYWYRQILGQKVEFLVSFYNNEISEKSEIFDDQFSVERPDGSNFTLKIRSTKLEDSAMYFCASSGEGVGPKLFFGSGTQLSVL.

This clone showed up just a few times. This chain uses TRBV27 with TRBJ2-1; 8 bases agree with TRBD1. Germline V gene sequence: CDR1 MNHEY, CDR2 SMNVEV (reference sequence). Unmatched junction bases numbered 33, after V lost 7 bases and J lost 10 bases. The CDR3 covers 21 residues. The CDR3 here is CASTMAPLGQGAGHPGREQFF. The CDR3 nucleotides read TGTGCCAGCACCATGGCCCCTCTCGGGCAGGGGGCTGGACACCCCGGCCGGGAGCAGTTCTTC.

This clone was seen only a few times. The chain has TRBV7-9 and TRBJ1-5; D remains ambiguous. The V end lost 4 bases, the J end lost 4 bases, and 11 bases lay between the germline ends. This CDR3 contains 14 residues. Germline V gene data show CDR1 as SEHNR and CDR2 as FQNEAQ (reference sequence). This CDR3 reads CASSWGTVNQPQHF. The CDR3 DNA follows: TGTGCCAGCAGCTGGGGTACCGTAAATCAGCCCCAGCATTTT. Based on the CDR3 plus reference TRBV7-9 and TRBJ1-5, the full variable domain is DTGVSQNPRHKITKRGQNVTFRCDPISEHNRLYWYRQTLGQGPEFLTYFQNEAQLEKSRLLSDRFSAERPKGSFSTLEIQRTEQGDSAMYLCASSWGTVNQPQHFGDGTRLSIL.

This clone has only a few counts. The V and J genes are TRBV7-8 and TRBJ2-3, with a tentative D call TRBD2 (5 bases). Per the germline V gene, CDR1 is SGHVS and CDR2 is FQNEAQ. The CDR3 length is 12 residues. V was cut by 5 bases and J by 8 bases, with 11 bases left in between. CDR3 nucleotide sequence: TGTGCCAGCAGCCCTAATGAGGGTACGCAGTATTTT. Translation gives CASSPNEGTQYF.

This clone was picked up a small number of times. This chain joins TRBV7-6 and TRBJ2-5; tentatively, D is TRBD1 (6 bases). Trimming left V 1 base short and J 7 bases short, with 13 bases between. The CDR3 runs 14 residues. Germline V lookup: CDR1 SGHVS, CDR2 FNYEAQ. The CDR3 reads CASSLEGHGSTQYF. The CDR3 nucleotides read TGTGCCAGCAGCTTAGAGGGACATGGCTCGACCCAGTACTTC.